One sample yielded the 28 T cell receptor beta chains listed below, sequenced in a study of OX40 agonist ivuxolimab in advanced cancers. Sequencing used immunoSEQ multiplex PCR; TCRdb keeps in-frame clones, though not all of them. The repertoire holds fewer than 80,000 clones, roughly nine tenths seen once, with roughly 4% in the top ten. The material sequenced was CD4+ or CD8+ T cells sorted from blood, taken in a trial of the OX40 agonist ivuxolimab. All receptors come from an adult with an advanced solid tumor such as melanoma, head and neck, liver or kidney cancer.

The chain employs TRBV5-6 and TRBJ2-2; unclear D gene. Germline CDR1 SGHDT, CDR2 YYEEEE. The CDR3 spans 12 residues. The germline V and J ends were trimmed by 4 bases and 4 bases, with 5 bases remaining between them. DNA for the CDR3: TGTGCCAGCAGCCTGTTCACCGGGGAGCTGTTTTTT. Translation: CASSLFTGELFF.

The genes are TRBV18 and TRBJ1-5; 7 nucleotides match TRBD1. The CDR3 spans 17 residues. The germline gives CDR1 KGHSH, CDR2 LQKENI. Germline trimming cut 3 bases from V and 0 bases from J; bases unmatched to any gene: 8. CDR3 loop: CASSPSSGQNSNQPQHF. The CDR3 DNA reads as TGTGCCAGCTCACCCTCATCGGGACAGAATAGCAATCAGCCCCAGCATTTT.

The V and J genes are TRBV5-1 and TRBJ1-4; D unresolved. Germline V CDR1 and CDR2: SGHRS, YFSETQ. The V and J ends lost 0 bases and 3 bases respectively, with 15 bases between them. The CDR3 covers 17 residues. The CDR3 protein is CASSLAGHLGANEKLFF. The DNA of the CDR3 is TGCGCCAGCAGCTTGGCCGGGCACCTCGGAGCTAATGAAAAACTGTTTTTT.

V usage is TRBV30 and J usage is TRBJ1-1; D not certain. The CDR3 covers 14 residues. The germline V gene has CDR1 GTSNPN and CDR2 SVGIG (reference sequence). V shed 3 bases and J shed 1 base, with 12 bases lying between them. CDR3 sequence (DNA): TGTGCCTGGAGATCAATTGAGGGGAACACTGAAGCTTTCTTT. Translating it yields CAWRSIEGNTEAFF.

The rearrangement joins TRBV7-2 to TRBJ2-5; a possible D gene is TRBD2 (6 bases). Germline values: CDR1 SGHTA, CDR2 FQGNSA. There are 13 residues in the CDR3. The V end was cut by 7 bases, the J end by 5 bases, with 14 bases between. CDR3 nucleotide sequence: TGTGCCAGCACCGCTAGCGTTTCTGAGACCCAGTACTTC. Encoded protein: CASTASVSETQYF.

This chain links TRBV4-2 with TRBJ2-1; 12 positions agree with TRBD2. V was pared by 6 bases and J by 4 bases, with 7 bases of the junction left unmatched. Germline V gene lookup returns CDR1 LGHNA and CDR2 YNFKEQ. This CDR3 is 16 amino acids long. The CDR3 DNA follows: TGTGCCAGCAGGCTTTCGACTAGCGGGAGTTACAATGAGCAGTTCTTC. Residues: CASRLSTSGSYNEQFF.

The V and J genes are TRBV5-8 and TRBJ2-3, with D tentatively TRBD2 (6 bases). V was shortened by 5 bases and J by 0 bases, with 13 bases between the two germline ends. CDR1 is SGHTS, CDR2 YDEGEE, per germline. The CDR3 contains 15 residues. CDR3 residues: CASSKEGTSTDTQYF. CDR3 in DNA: TGTGCCAGCAGTAAGGAGGGTACGAGCACAGATACGCAGTATTTT.

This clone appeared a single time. The CDR3 DNA reads as TGCGCCAGCAGCCAAGATCGATCGTTCTCTGGGGCCAACGTCCTGACTTTC. Residues: CASSQDRSFSGANVLTF. The rearrangement joins TRBV4-1 to TRBJ2-6; unclear D gene. The CDR3 length is 17 residues. Germline V CDR1 and CDR2: MGHRA, YSYEKL. The ends were cut back, 0 bases at V and 0 bases at J, with 9 bases in the middle.

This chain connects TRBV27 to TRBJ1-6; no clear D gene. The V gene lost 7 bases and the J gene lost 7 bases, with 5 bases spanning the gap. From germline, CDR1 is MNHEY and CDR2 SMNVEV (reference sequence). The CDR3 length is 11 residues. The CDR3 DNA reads TGTGCCAGCAACGGAAATTCACCCCTCCACTTT. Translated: CASNGNSPLHF.

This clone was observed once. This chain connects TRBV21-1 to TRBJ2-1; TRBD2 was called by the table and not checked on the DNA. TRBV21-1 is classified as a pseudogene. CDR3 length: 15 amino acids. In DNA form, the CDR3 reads TGTGCCAGCGCAGGGGCGGGAGGGCCGAACAATGAGCAGTTCTTC. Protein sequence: CASAGAGGPNNEQFF.

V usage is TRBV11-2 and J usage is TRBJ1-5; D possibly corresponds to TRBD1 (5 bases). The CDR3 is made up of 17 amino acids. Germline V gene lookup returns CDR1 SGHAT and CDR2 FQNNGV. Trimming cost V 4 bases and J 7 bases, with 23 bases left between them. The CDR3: CASSSNPPGTLGQPQHF. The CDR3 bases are TGTGCCAGCAGCTCAAACCCACCCGGGACCCTAGGCCAGCCCCAGCATTTT.

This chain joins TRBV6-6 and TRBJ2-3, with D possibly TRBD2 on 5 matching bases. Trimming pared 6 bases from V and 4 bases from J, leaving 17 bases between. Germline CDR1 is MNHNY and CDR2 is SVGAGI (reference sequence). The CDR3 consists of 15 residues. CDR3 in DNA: TGTGCCAGCAGGTTCCCGGGAAGCCTTCCAGATACGCAGTATTTT. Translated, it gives CASRFPGSLPDTQYF.

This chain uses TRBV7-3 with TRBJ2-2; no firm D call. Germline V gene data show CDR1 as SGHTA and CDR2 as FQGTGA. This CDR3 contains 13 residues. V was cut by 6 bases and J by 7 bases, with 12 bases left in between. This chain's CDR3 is CASSLQPSGELFF. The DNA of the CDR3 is TGTGCCAGCAGTCTCCAGCCTAGCGGGGAGCTGTTTTTT. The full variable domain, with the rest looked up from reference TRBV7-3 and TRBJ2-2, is GAGVSQTPSNKVTEKGKYVELRCDPISGHTALYWYRQSLGQGPEFLIYFQGTGAADDSGLPNDRFFAVRPEGSVSTLKIQRTERGDSAVYLCASSLQPSGELFFGEGSRLTVL.

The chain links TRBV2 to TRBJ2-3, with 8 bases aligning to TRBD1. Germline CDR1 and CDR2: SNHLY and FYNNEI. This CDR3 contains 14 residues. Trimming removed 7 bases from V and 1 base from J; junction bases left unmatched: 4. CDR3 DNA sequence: TGTGCCAGCAAGCAGACAGGGGGCACAGATACGCAGTATTTT. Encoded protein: CASKQTGGTDTQYF.

CDR3 in amino acids: CASKEREGGTGELFF. CDR3 nucleotides: TGTGCCAGCAAAGAGCGGGAAGGAGGGACCGGGGAGCTGTTTTTT. V is TRBV6-4 and J is TRBJ2-2, with 7 bases aligning to TRBD2. The V segment lost 7 bases and the J segment 5 bases; nucleotides outside the gene matches: 10. The CDR3 is 15 amino acids. The germline V gene has CDR1 MRHNA and CDR2 SNTAGT.

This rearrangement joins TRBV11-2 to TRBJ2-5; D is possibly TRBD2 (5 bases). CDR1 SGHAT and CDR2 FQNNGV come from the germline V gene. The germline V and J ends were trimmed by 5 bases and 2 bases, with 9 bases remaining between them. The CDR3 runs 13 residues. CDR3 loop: CASSLSAQETQYF. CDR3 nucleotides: TGTGCCAGCAGCCTTAGCGCTCAAGAGACCCAGTACTTC. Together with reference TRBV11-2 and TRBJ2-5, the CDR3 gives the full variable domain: EAGVAQSPRYKIIEKRQSVAFWCNPISGHATLYWYQQILGQGPKLLIQFQNNGVVDDSQLPKDRFSAERLKGVDSTLKIQPAKLEDSAVYLCASSLSAQETQYFGPGTRLLVL.

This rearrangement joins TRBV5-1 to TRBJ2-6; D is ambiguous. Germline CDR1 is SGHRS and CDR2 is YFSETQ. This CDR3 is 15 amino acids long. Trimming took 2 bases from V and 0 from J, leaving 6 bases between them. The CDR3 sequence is CASSFTLSGANVLTF. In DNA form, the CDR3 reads TGCGCCAGCAGCTTCACCCTCTCTGGGGCCAACGTCCTGACTTTC.

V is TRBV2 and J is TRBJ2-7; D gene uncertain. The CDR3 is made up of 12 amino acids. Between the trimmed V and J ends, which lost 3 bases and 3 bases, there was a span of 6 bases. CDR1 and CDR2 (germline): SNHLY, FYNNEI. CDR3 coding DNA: TGTGCCAGCAGTGAGCAGAGCTACGAGCAGTACTTC. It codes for CASSEQSYEQYF.

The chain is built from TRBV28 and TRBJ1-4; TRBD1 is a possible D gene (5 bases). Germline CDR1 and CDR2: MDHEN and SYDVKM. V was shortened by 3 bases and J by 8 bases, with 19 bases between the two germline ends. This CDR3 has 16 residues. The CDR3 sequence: CASSFAGKFGREKLFF. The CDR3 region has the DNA TGTGCCAGCAGTTTTGCAGGGAAATTTGGACGGGAAAAACTGTTTTTT. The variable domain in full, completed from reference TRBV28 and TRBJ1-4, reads DVKVTQSSRYLVKRTGEKVFLECVQDMDHENMFWYRQDPGLGLRLIYFSYDVKMKEKGDIPEGYSVSREKKERFSLILESASTNQTSMYLCASSFAGKFGREKLFFGSGTQLSVL.

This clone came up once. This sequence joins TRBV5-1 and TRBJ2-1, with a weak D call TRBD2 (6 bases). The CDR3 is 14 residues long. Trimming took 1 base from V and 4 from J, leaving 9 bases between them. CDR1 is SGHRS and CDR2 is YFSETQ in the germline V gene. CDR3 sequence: CASSLPSVYNEQFF. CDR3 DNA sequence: TGCGCCAGCAGCTTGCCTAGCGTTTACAATGAGCAGTTCTTC.

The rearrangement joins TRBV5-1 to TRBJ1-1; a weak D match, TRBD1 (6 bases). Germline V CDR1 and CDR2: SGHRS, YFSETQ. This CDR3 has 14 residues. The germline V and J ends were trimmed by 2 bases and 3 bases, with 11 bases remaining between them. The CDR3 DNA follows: TGCGCCAGCAGCTTTACAGGGAGGGACACTGAAGCTTTCTTT. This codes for CASSFTGRDTEAFF.

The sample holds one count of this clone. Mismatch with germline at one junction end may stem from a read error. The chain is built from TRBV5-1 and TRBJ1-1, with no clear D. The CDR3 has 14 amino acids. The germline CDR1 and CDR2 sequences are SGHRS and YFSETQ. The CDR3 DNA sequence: TGTGCCAGCAGTTCAGGTCCCTCGGACACTGAAGCTTTCTTT. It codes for CASSSGPSDTEAFF.

CDR3 in amino acids: CASRTSSDTEAFF. CDR3 DNA sequence: TGTGCCTCGAGGACCTCGTCGGACACTGAAGCTTTCTTT. This chain connects TRBV2 to TRBJ1-1, with D uncertain. The CDR3 is 13 amino acids. V was trimmed by 11 bases and J by 3 bases, leaving 16 bases between them. The V gene's germline CDR1 is SNHLY and CDR2 FYNNEI. Filled out from reference TRBV2 and TRBJ1-1, the complete variable domain reads EPEVTQTPSHQVTQMGQEVILRCVPISNHLYFYWYRQILGQKVEFLVSFYNNEISEKSEIFDDQFSVERPDGSNFTLKIRSTKLEDSAMYFCASRTSSDTEAFFGQGTRLTVV.

CDR3 residues: CASSLASGLISTDTQYF. The CDR3 DNA sequence: TGCGCCAGCAGCTTGGCTAGCGGGCTTATTAGCACAGATACGCAGTATTTT. The chain combines TRBV5-1 with TRBJ2-3, with 8 nucleotides matching TRBD2. The V gene end was trimmed by 0 bases and the J gene end by 0 bases; junction bases not matched to a gene: 6. Germline V lookup: CDR1 SGHRS, CDR2 YFSETQ. There are 17 residues in the CDR3.

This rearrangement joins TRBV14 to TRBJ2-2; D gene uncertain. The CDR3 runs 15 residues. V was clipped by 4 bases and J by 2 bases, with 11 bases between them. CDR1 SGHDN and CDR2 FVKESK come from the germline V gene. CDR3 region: CASSPGLLNTGELFF. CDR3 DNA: TGTGCCAGCAGCCCGGGCCTCCTCAACACCGGGGAGCTGTTTTTT.

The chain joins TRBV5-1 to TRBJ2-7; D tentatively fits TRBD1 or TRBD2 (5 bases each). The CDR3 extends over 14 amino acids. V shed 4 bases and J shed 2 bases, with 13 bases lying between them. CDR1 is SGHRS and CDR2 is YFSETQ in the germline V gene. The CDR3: CASSPSPGPYEQYF. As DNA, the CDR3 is TGCGCCAGCAGCCCCTCGCCGGGACCCTACGAGCAGTACTTC.

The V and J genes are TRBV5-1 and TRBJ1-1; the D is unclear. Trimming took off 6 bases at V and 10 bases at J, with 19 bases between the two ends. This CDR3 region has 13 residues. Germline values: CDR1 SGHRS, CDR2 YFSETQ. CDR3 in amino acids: CASTPDPGEGAFF. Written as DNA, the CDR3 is TGCGCCAGCACCCCCGACCCGGGCGAGGGAGCTTTCTTT.

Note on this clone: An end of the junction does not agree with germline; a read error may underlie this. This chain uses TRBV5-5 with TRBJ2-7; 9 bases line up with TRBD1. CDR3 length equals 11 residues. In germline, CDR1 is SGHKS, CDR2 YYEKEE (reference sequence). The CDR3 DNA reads TGTGCCAGCAGCCCTGGACAGGGGTTAAACTTC. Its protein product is CASSPGQGLNF. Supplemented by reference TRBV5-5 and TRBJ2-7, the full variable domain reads DAGVTQSPTHLIKTRGQQVTLRCSPISGHKSVSWYQQVLGQGPQFIFQYYEKEERGRGNFPDRFSARQFPNYSSELNVNALLLGDSALYLCASSPGQGLNFGPGTRLTVT.